This T cell receptor beta chain was retrieved from a study of early T cells in non-severe SARS-CoV-2 infection (dated by TCRdb to the early 2020s). About the full investigation: Bulk RNA from unsorted whole blood was used for TCR sequencing, so alpha and beta chains could not be paired. Study-wide conclusions, independent of this receptor: VDJdb matching was skewed toward anti-spike CD8 responses, so virus-specific expansions were likely underestimated and private and CD4 specificities were missed.

This clonotype was seen only a few times. The antigen this receptor binds is unknown. Base qualities are not provided; no much larger clone lies one nucleotide away. Looking up the germline V gene yields CDR1 MNHEY and CDR2 SVGAGI. Taken from cysteine to phenylalanine, the CDR3 has 16 residues. Left in the record is the CDR3 DNA by itself, 48 bases read in frame from the first base. V sheds 6 bases and J sheds 0 bases, leaving 15 bases between their ends. Library generation was performed with 5' RACE. Sequencer: NextSeq 500. Unique molecular identifiers were attached to individual cDNA molecules in the TCR library protocol so that sequencing error and PCR bias could be corrected. Both TCR alpha and beta chains were sequenced, and tight co-correlation was observed between alpha and beta sequence abundances in each sample. In the original analysis: Decombinator V4 was used to annotate TCR sequences for V gene, J gene and CDR3. TCRs were defined as expanded if a significant change between any two time points was detected under a Poisson model with p below 0.0001. TCR abundances were normalised to the total number of TCRs sequenced in each sample and reported as counts per million. MAIT TCRs were defined by TRAV1-2 paired with TRAJ12, TRAJ20 or TRAJ33, and iNKT TCRs by TRAV10 paired with TRAJ18. A search of VDJdb, accessed on 1 November 2021, was run for TCRs annotated to CMV, EBV and SARS-CoV-2, with TCRs annotated for multiple antigens excluded. Starting from the raw public reads, TCRdb applied fastp trimming at Q25, assembled clones with MiXCR and retained in-frame beta chains. All rows with the same CDR3 protein become a single entry with the most common DNA and genes. The V and J calls reflect TCRdb's pipeline rather than the authors' work. The table for this sample lists about 67,000 distinct CDR3 sequences; more than 8% of them were counted only once. Of the sample, 15% to 18% is held by the ten largest clones.

This was a case-control study nested in a cohort of healthcare workers in London, UK, who had nasopharyngeal swab PCR tests and blood samples taken every week. Healthcare workers were enrolled in the week of the UK lockdown, from 23 to 31 March 2020, and were followed every week for up to roughly 16 weeks. Rearrangement joined TRBV6-5 to TRBJ2-1; no confident D gene assignment can be made. This sequence originates from an adult who was a healthcare worker with PCR-confirmed SARS-CoV-2 infection or an uninfected control (not recorded which). The sample consisted of whole blood, taken at baseline. The nucleotide sequence reads as follows: TGTGCCAGCAGCCGCCATATGGTGGGCTCCTACAATGAGCAGTTCTTC. It translates to CASSRHMVGSYNEQFF.